This passage covers 26 T cell receptor beta chains from one sample sequenced in a study of Ad26.COV2.S vaccination and SARS-CoV-2 variants. Indicated treatment: roughly 20 received Ad26.COV2.S at low or high dose, single or two shots; roughly five received placebo; per-sample allocation not given. Sampling occurred on day 63 after the first vaccine or placebo injection. Repertoires were generated with immunoSEQ multiplex PCR, while TCRdb's copy carries only in-frame clones and drops some. Here the sample spans roughly 460,000 clones, roughly nine tenths being singletons. Sample: peripheral blood, taken in a trial of Ad26.COV2.S vaccine versus placebo. The receptor source for this set is a person aged 18-65 years who received the Ad26.COV2.S COVID-19 vaccine or a placebo.

CDR3 nucleotides: TGTGCCAGCAGTGAAGACAGTGGATCCTACGAGCAGTACTTC. Protein: CASSEDSGSYEQYF. The chain recombines TRBV25-1 with TRBJ2-7; possibly TRBD1 for D (5 bases). Germline V gene lookup returns CDR1 MGHDK and CDR2 SYGVNS. V gave up 2 bases and J gave up 1 base, with 9 bases separating them. The CDR3 contains 14 residues.

This clone occurred a few times. This chain connects TRBV2 to TRBJ1-6; TRBD1 matches 10 bases. The junction had 4 bases not matched to a gene; V was cut back by 6 bases and J by 5 bases. The CDR3 totals 15 residues. Germline CDR1 is SNHLY and CDR2 is FYNNEI. The CDR3 is CASRKDRGHNSPLHF. For the CDR3, the DNA is TGTGCCAGCAGAAAAGACAGGGGGCATAATTCACCCCTCCACTTT.

A single count supports this clone. The chain is built from TRBV6-4 and TRBJ1-2, with D hard to call. Germline V gene lookup returns CDR1 MRHNA and CDR2 SNTAGT. Trimming left V 4 bases short and J 4 bases short, with 19 bases between. CDR3 length: 16 amino acids. DNA of the CDR3: TGTGCCAGCAGTGGACGGGTCATCACTCGGGGCTATGGCTACACCTTC. Amino acids: CASSGRVITRGYGYTF.

The rearrangement joins TRBV11-1 to TRBJ1-5, with unresolved D. This CDR3 is built from 12 residues. V was cut by 7 bases and J by 1 base, with 5 bases left in between. Germline CDR1 and CDR2: SGHAT and FQDESV (reference sequence). The CDR3 sequence: CASICSNQPQHF. As DNA, the CDR3 is TGTGCCAGCATTTGCAGCAATCAGCCCCAGCATTTT.

The V and J genes are TRBV9 and TRBJ2-2; D remains ambiguous. V lost 3 bases, J lost 1 base, and 1 base lay in between. This CDR3 has 12 residues. Germline loops: CDR1 SGDLS, CDR2 YYNGEE. This CDR3 is CASSENTGELFF. Written as DNA, the CDR3 is TGTGCCAGCAGCGAGAACACCGGGGAGCTGTTTTTT.

The chain is built from TRBV4-2 and TRBJ2-2, with 9 bases fitting TRBD1. The V segment lost 8 bases and the J segment 5 bases; nucleotides outside the gene matches: 9. The CDR3 runs 15 residues. Per the germline V gene, CDR1 is LGHNA and CDR2 is YNFKEQ. The CDR3 coding sequence is TGTGCCAGCTCTCCTGGGGACAGGGATACCGGGGAGCTGTTTTTT. Its protein is CASSPGDRDTGELFF.

The chain recombines TRBV18 with TRBJ1-4; D is possibly TRBD1 (5 bases). Trimming shortened V by 1 base and J by 7 bases, and 13 bases separated the two germline ends. The germline gives CDR1 KGHSH, CDR2 LQKENI. CDR3 length: 15 amino acids. The CDR3 bases are TGTGCCAGCTCACCACAGGGAGGGGCAAGTGAAAAACTGTTTTTT. Its translation: CASSPQGGASEKLFF.

The V gene is TRBV7-2, the J gene TRBJ2-5; D may be TRBD1 (6 bases). The CDR3 loop spans 14 amino acids. The germline V and J ends were trimmed by 4 bases and 1 base, with 10 bases remaining between them. CDR1 SGHTA and CDR2 FQGNSA come from the germline V gene. The CDR3 DNA is TGTGCCAGCAGCTCAACAGGGATCCAAGAGACCCAGTACTTC. This sequence encodes CASSSTGIQETQYF.

The genes are TRBV6-5 and TRBJ1-3; D call uncertain. CDR3 length: 16 residues. CDR1 and CDR2 (germline): MNHEY, SVGAGI. Between the trimmed V and J ends, which lost 3 bases and 0 bases, there was a span of 12 bases. CDR3 residues: CASSYSGQYSGNTIYF. DNA for the CDR3: TGTGCCAGCAGTTATTCCGGGCAGTACTCTGGAAACACCATATATTTT.

This clone has just one count. V and J are TRBV24-1 and TRBJ1-4; D uncertain. Germline V gene sequence: CDR1 KGHDR, CDR2 SFDVKD. The CDR3 extends over 12 amino acids. Trimming removed 10 bases from V and 10 bases from J, with 15 bases in between. CDR3 nucleotide sequence: TGTGCCACTACAATCCTATCGGGAAAACTGTTTTTT. Its protein is CATTILSGKLFF.

The J gene is TRBJ2-4, the V gene TRBV2, with a tentative D call TRBD1 (7 bases). CDR1 and CDR2 from the germline V gene are SNHLY and FYNNEI. The CDR3 covers 17 residues. Trimming left V 6 bases short and J 0 bases short, with 18 bases between. The CDR3 DNA reads as TGTGCCAGCAGCCGGACAGGACTACCTCTAGCCAAAAACATTCAGTACTTC. Its translation is CASSRTGLPLAKNIQYF.

This clone showed up just once. The chain combines TRBV2 with TRBJ2-3; D is perhaps TRBD1 (6 bases). V lost 5 bases and J lost 3, with 15 bases in between. The length of the CDR3 is 15 residues. The germline gives CDR1 SNHLY, CDR2 FYNNEI. CDR3: CASSKQGFGTDTQYF. The CDR3 DNA reads TGTGCCAGCAGTAAACAGGGATTTGGGACAGATACGCAGTATTTT.

The gene calls are TRBV10-1 and TRBJ2-6, with D perhaps TRBD2 (7 bases). Germline loops: CDR1 WNHNN, CDR2 SYGVQD (reference sequence). V gave up 6 bases and J gave up 2 bases, with 32 bases separating them. CDR3 length: 22 residues. Here the CDR3 reads CASRGGKGHNMGRGAGANVLTF. CDR3 nucleotides: TGCGCCAGCAGGGGGGGGAAGGGACATAATATGGGCAGGGGTGCTGGGGCCAACGTCCTGACTTTC.

V usage is TRBV4-1 and J usage is TRBJ1-4; D remains ambiguous. Trimming pared 1 base from V and 0 bases from J, leaving 9 bases between. The CDR3 has 16 amino acids. Germline-derived CDR1 and CDR2 are MGHRA and YSYEKL. CDR3 bases: TGCGCCAGCAGCCAAGGAACCTTGGCAACTAATGAAAAACTGTTTTTT. This translates into CASSQGTLATNEKLFF.

Only a few counts were recorded for this clone. This chain links TRBV19 with TRBJ1-2, with unresolved D. V gave up 4 bases and J gave up 1 base, with 4 bases separating them. Germline V gene lookup returns CDR1 LNHDA and CDR2 SQIVND (reference sequence). The CDR3 consists of 12 residues. The CDR3 sequence: CASSTINYGYTF. Here the CDR3 DNA reads TGTGCCAGTAGTACAATTAACTATGGCTACACCTTC.

V and J are TRBV6-5 and TRBJ2-3, with TRBD2 matching 10 bases. The V segment lost 3 bases and the J segment 4 bases; nucleotides outside the gene matches: 7. CDR1 is MNHEY and CDR2 is SVGAGI in the germline V gene. The CDR3 runs 16 residues. DNA for the CDR3: TGTGCCAGCAGTTATGCTCTAGCGGGAGATCCAGATACGCAGTATTTT. This codes for CASSYALAGDPDTQYF.

This chain joins TRBV24-1 and TRBJ2-7; D possibly matches TRBD1 or TRBD2 (5 bases each). Per germline, CDR1 KGHDR and CDR2 SFDVKD. The CDR3 runs to 14 residues. With 8 bases removed from V and 3 bases from J, the gap between germline ends came to 16 bases. CDR3 sequence reads: CATNGTLAIYEQYF. The CDR3 bases are TGTGCCACCAATGGGACCTTGGCCATCTACGAGCAGTACTTC.

The chain is built from TRBV30 and TRBJ2-7, with D perhaps being TRBD1 or TRBD2 (5 bases each). Germline V gene sequence: CDR1 GTSNPN, CDR2 SVGIG (reference sequence). V was trimmed by 1 base and J by 2 bases, leaving 12 bases between them. The CDR3 covers 14 residues. CDR3: CAWSAKGRPYEQYF. The CDR3 bases are TGTGCCTGGAGTGCCAAGGGACGGCCCTACGAGCAGTACTTC.

This clone was seen only once. The rearrangement links TRBV3-1 (or the pseudogene TRBV3-2) to TRBJ1-6; no reliable D call. This CDR3 region has 16 residues. Germline V gene sequence: CDR1 LGHDT, CDR2 YNNKEL (reference sequence). Between the trimmed V and J ends, which lost 1 base and 4 bases, there was a span of 11 bases. The CDR3: CASSQGATPYNSPLHF. CDR3 nucleotide sequence: TGTGCCAGCAGCCAAGGGGCTACTCCTTATAATTCACCCCTCCACTTT.

J is TRBJ1-5 and V is TRBV5-1; the match to TRBD1 covers 7 bases. CDR1 is SGHRS and CDR2 is YFSETQ in the germline V gene. Unmatched junction bases numbered 10, after V lost 4 bases and J lost 6 bases. This CDR3 has 15 amino acids. For the CDR3, the DNA is TGCGCCAGCAGCGAACAGGGGTTAATGGGTCAGCCCCAGCATTTT. Protein: CASSEQGLMGQPQHF.

V gene TRBV7-6 combines with J gene TRBJ2-2; 7 bases map to TRBD1. V shed 4 bases, J shed 4 bases, and the junction held 9 bases outside the gene matches. Per the germline V gene, CDR1 is SGHVS and CDR2 is FNYEAQ. CDR3 length: 16 residues. For the CDR3, the DNA is TGTGCCAGCAGCTACCCCGGGACAGTAAGCACCGGGGAGCTGTTTTTT. Translating it yields CASSYPGTVSTGELFF.

A single count supports this clone. V usage is TRBV7-9 and J usage is TRBJ2-1, with 13 bases fitting TRBD2. Germline trimming cut 5 bases from V and 9 bases from J; bases unmatched to any gene: 10. CDR1 and CDR2 (germline): SEHNR, FQNEAQ (reference sequence). CDR3 length: 16 residues. In nucleotides, the CDR3 is TGTGCCAGCAGCCAACCCGGACTAGCGGGAGTTTCTGAGCAGTTCTTC. It yields the protein CASSQPGLAGVSEQFF.

V and J are TRBV4-1 and TRBJ2-5, with 9 bases matching TRBD2. Losses at the gene ends were 0 bases for V and 1 base for J; bases not matched to a gene: 6. CDR3 length: 17 amino acids. From germline, CDR1 is MGHRA and CDR2 YSYEKL. The CDR3 region is CASSQDGRSGGQETQYF. CDR3 in DNA: TGCGCCAGCAGCCAAGATGGGCGTAGCGGGGGCCAAGAGACCCAGTACTTC.

The chain carries TRBV27 and TRBJ2-5, with a possible D match to TRBD1 (6 bases). This CDR3 is built from 16 residues. V dropped 5 bases and J dropped 2 bases, with 18 bases sitting between them. Germline V lookup: CDR1 MNHEY, CDR2 SMNVEV (reference sequence). CDR3 coding DNA: TGTGCCAGCAGTCTCCTATCAGGGGTTTCACAAGAGACCCAGTACTTC. This sequence encodes CASSLLSGVSQETQYF.

The chain links TRBV19 to TRBJ1-2; 9 nucleotides line up with TRBD1. The CDR3 runs to 15 residues. Trimming took 7 bases from V and 4 from J; bases not matched to a gene: 10. Germline V lookup: CDR1 LNHDA, CDR2 SQIVND (reference sequence). The CDR3 sequence: CASNPQGDRAYGYTF. In nucleotides, the CDR3 is TGTGCCAGTAACCCCCAAGGGGACAGGGCCTATGGCTACACCTTC.

The J gene is TRBJ1-1, the V gene TRBV7-2; tentatively, D is TRBD1 (6 bases). Deletions cut 4 bases from V and 11 bases from J, with 20 bases between. The CDR3 has 14 amino acids. CDR1 and CDR2 from the germline V gene are SGHTA and FQGNSA. The CDR3 coding sequence is TGTGCCAGCAGCTCCGCCGCGGGGGGCGACCGGGCTTTCTTT. Encoded protein: CASSSAAGGDRAFF.